These 21 T cell receptor beta chains were all obtained from the same sample, sequenced in a study of blood T cell repertoires in COVID-19. Repertoires were generated with immunoSEQ multiplex PCR, while TCRdb's copy carries only in-frame clones and drops some. The sample carries 250,000 or so clones, 70% to 90% recorded once. The material sequenced was peripheral blood. These receptors were obtained from an older man with acute or convalescent COVID-19.

The CDR3 DNA reads TGCAGCGTTGAGAGCGGGGGGGCATATACCGGGGAGCTGTTTTTT. Protein sequence: CSVESGGAYTGELFF. The chain links TRBV29-1 to TRBJ2-2, with 10 bases aligning to TRBD2. Germline values: CDR1 SQVTM, CDR2 ANQGSEA. Trimming at V came to 3 bases and at J to 5 bases, leaving 6 bases not matched to a gene. This CDR3 is 15 amino acids long.

The chain recombines TRBV19 with TRBJ2-5; 7 nucleotides align to TRBD2. This CDR3 is built from 15 residues. CDR1 LNHDA and CDR2 SQIVND come from the germline V gene (reference sequence). V lost 1 base, J lost 5 bases, and 7 bases stayed unmatched. CDR3 DNA sequence: TGTGCCAGTAGTATAGGGGGGAGGGGCTCCGAGACCCAGTACTTC. This encodes CASSIGGRGSETQYF.

V and J are TRBV9 and TRBJ2-1; D remains ambiguous. The germline gives CDR1 SGDLS, CDR2 YYNGEE. The CDR3 runs to 12 residues. V lost 0 bases, J lost 8 bases, and 6 bases lay in between. CDR3 amino acids: CASSVGGYEQFF. The DNA for the CDR3 is TGTGCCAGCAGCGTAGGCGGCTATGAGCAGTTCTTC.

CDR3 nucleotides: TGTGCCATCAGTGAGATGGGGGGAGCTAATGAAAAACTGTTTTTT. Amino acid sequence: CAISEMGGANEKLFF. V is TRBV10-3 and J is TRBJ1-4, with D maybe TRBD1 (5 bases). The germline gives CDR1 ENHRY, CDR2 SYGVKD. The V gene lost 2 bases and the J gene lost 3 bases, with 10 bases spanning the gap. The CDR3 is 15 residues long.

This sequence joins TRBV25-1 and TRBJ2-5; the match to TRBD2 covers 14 bases. The CDR3 loop spans 15 amino acids. Germline CDR1 and CDR2: MGHDK and SYGVNS. V lost 4 bases to trimming and J lost 5 bases; unmatched junction nucleotides: 3. The CDR3 nucleotides read TGTGCCAGCAGTGTCCGGACTAGCGGGAGGGAGACCCAGTACTTC. It translates to CASSVRTSGRETQYF.

The rearrangement joins TRBV3-1 (or the pseudogene TRBV3-2) to TRBJ2-5; 9 bases agree with TRBD2. This CDR3 has 19 amino acids. V was pared by 3 bases and J by 0 bases, with 14 bases of the junction left unmatched. Germline assignment: CDR1 LGHDT and CDR2 YNNKEL (reference sequence). The CDR3: CASSHPEASGAHHQETQYF. In DNA form, the CDR3 reads TGTGCCAGCAGCCACCCAGAGGCTAGCGGGGCCCACCACCAAGAGACCCAGTACTTC.

This chain uses TRBV21-1 with TRBJ2-6; the table assigns TRBD1, which was not confirmed against the DNA. TRBV21-1 is marked as a pseudogene. The CDR3 spans 17 residues. Here the CDR3 DNA reads TGTGCCAGCAGCACTCGGGACAGGGCCTCTGGGGCCAACGTCCTGACTTTC. It specifies CASSTRDRASGANVLTF.

The genes are TRBV2 and TRBJ1-3; D is uncertain. This CDR3 has 15 amino acids. Germline V lookup: CDR1 SNHLY, CDR2 FYNNEI. Trimming removed 1 base from V and 9 bases from J, with 16 bases in between. CDR3 DNA sequence: TGTGCCAGCAGTGAAGAAGCAGGCGAGCTCGGCACCATATATTTT. Translating gives CASSEEAGELGTIYF. Looking up the rest from reference TRBV2 and TRBJ1-3 gives the full variable domain: EPEVTQTPSHQVTQMGQEVILRCVPISNHLYFYWYRQILGQKVEFLVSFYNNEISEKSEIFDDQFSVERPDGSNFTLKIRSTKLEDSAMYFCASSEEAGELGTIYFGEGSWLTVV.

The CDR3: CASSSTGEGYTF. CDR3 in DNA: TGTGCCAGCAGCTCGACAGGGGAAGGCTACACCTTC. The rearrangement joins TRBV7-9 to TRBJ1-2; the match to TRBD1 covers 8 bases. Germline values: CDR1 SEHNR, CDR2 FQNEAQ (reference sequence). Trimming took 4 bases from V and 8 from J; bases not matched to a gene: 3. CDR3 length: 12 residues.

The V gene is TRBV15, the J gene TRBJ2-7; no clear D. Between the trimmed V and J ends, which lost 0 bases and 4 bases, there was a span of 7 bases. The CDR3 consists of 13 residues. The germline V gene encodes CDR1 LNHNV and CDR2 YYDKDF (reference sequence). CDR3 coding DNA: TGTGCCACCAGCAGAGATAGGCGGTACGAGCAGTACTTC. Translation gives CATSRDRRYEQYF.

Comments on this clone: This same CDR3 is encoded by further DNA sequences in the sample. This chain joins TRBV5-1 and TRBJ2-7; 7 bases are a match to TRBD1. Germline trimming cut 2 bases from V and 0 bases from J; bases unmatched to any gene: 2. Germline V gene lookup returns CDR1 SGHRS and CDR2 YFSETQ. The CDR3 consists of 14 residues. The CDR3 is CASSFGDSSYEQYF. The CDR3 DNA sequence: TGCGCCAGCAGCTTCGGGGACAGCTCCTACGAGCAGTACTTC. The full variable domain, in which reference TRBV5-1 and TRBJ2-7 provide the parts outside the CDR3, is KAGVTQTPRYLIKTRGQQVTLSCSPISGHRSVSWYQQTPGQGLQFLFEYFSETQRNKGNFPGRFSGRQFSNSRSEMNVSTLELGDSALYLCASSFGDSSYEQYFGPGTRLTVT.

V usage is TRBV7-6 and J usage is TRBJ2-2, with 9 bases that match TRBD2. The CDR3 length is 19 residues. Germline V lookup: CDR1 SGHVS, CDR2 FNYEAQ. V shed 1 base, J shed 6 bases, and the junction held 15 bases outside the gene matches. CDR3 nucleotide sequence: TGTGCCAGCAGCTTAGACCCCGGGGGAATAGCGGGAGACCCCGGGGAGCTGTTTTTT. Protein sequence: CASSLDPGGIAGDPGELFF.

J is TRBJ2-7 and V is TRBV7-7; TRBD1 aligns across 7 bases. The V gene end was trimmed by 5 bases and the J gene end by 1 base; junction bases not matched to a gene: 11. The CDR3 has 16 amino acids. CDR1 and CDR2 from the germline V gene are SSHAT and FNYEAQ (reference sequence). CDR3 in DNA: TGTGCCAGCAGCCCAATACCTCAGACAGGGTCCTACGAGCAGTACTTC. It yields the protein CASSPIPQTGSYEQYF.

This clone was counted once. The V call is TRBV4-3, the J call TRBJ2-7; TRBD2 aligns across 11 bases. Losses at the gene ends were 1 base for V and 3 bases for J; bases not matched to a gene: 5. The CDR3 contains 16 residues. The germline CDR1 and CDR2 sequences are LGHNA and YSLEER. In DNA, the CDR3 is TGCGCCAGCAGCCAAGCCACTAGCGGGAGTTTCTACGAGCAGTACTTC. Amino acids: CASSQATSGSFYEQYF.

The CDR3 here is CASSLGSGQGKKAQHF. The CDR3 region has the DNA TGTGCCAGCAGCTTAGGGTCAGGGCAGGGAAAAAAGGCCCAGCATTTT. V gene TRBV7-2 combines with J gene TRBJ1-5; tentatively, D is TRBD1 (5 bases). Germline V gives CDR1 SGHTA, CDR2 FQGNSA. This CDR3 comprises 16 residues. The ends were cut back, 1 base at V and 11 bases at J, with 21 bases in the middle.

V and J are TRBV5-1 and TRBJ2-7; TRBD1 aligns across 8 bases. V lost 2 bases, J lost 1 base, and 5 bases stayed unmatched. Germline V gives CDR1 SGHRS, CDR2 YFSETQ. The CDR3 length is 15 residues. Written as DNA, the CDR3 is TGCGCCAGCAGCTTATCAGGGGGCCATTCCTACGAGCAGTACTTC. Protein: CASSLSGGHSYEQYF. The complete variable domain, with remaining parts taken from reference TRBV5-1 and TRBJ2-7, reads KAGVTQTPRYLIKTRGQQVTLSCSPISGHRSVSWYQQTPGQGLQFLFEYFSETQRNKGNFPGRFSGRQFSNSRSEMNVSTLELGDSALYLCASSLSGGHSYEQYFGPGTRLTVT.

This chain uses TRBV28 with TRBJ1-3, with D maybe TRBD1 (6 bases). Germline CDR1 MDHEN, CDR2 SYDVKM. The CDR3 is made up of 15 amino acids. Between the trimmed V and J ends, which lost 8 bases and 0 bases, there was a span of 14 bases. The CDR3: CASSDRHYSGNTIYF. In nucleotides, the CDR3 is TGTGCCAGCTCTGACAGGCACTACTCTGGAAACACCATATATTTT.

This rearrangement joins TRBV5-5 to TRBJ2-2; 7 nucleotides agree with TRBD1. Germline assignment: CDR1 SGHKS and CDR2 YYEKEE (reference sequence). Trimming removed 1 base from V and 5 bases from J; junction bases left unmatched: 11. There are 17 residues in the CDR3. The CDR3 DNA sequence: TGTGCCAGCAGCTTGTACAGGGGTACAGGTGGAACCGGGGAGCTGTTTTTT. It specifies CASSLYRGTGGTGELFF.

The V gene is TRBV19, the J gene TRBJ2-7, with D possibly matching TRBD2 (5 bases). V was cut by 1 base and J by 1 base, with 8 bases left in between. CDR1 and CDR2 (germline): LNHDA, SQIVND (reference sequence). The CDR3 length is 14 residues. This CDR3 reads CASSIAGISYEQYF. The CDR3 DNA sequence: TGTGCCAGTAGTATAGCGGGGATTTCCTACGAGCAGTACTTC.

The rearrangement joins TRBV27 to TRBJ2-3, with unresolved D. The CDR3 sequence is 13 residues long. Germline CDR1 reads MNHEY; CDR2 reads SMNVEV (reference sequence). V was pared by 2 bases and J by 3 bases, with 6 bases between. The DNA for the CDR3 is TGTGCCAGCAGTTTAGGTCGGACAGATACGCAGTATTTT. It is translated as CASSLGRTDTQYF.

This chain connects TRBV3-1 (or the pseudogene TRBV3-2) to TRBJ2-1, with TRBD2 matching over 11 bases. The CDR3 consists of 19 residues. Losses at the gene ends were 3 bases for V and 1 base for J; bases not matched to a gene: 11. CDR1 and CDR2 (germline): LGHDT, YNNKEL (reference sequence). For the CDR3, the DNA is TGTGCCAGCAGCCAGGGTACCGGGACTAGCGGTCGTTCCTACAATGAGCAGTTCTTC. Translating gives CASSQGTGTSGRSYNEQFF.